This T cell receptor (beta chain) was sequenced during a study of shared clonotypes between healthy human individuals. With regard to this clone: Antigen specificity is unknown. Other DNA sequences from this sample encode an identical CDR3 as well.

Study-level results: Memory subsets generally showed lower estimated richness than naive subsets.

CD45RO-negative CD8 cells positively selected for CCR7 made up the naive population, which excluded terminally differentiated effector memory CD45RA+ cells. Trimming removed 3 bases from V and 0 bases from J, with 4 bases in between. The CDR3 has 13 amino acids. Per the germline V gene, CDR1 is SGDLS and CDR2 is YYNGEE. TCRdb's table, derived via immunoSEQ multiplex PCR, lists solely in-frame clones and lacks some. Here the sample spans some 1,900,000 clones, just under 95% being singletons. The rearrangement joins TRBV9 to TRBJ1-3; D is unclear. Source material: naive CD8+ T cells sorted from blood. The origin of this receptor is a man younger than 35 in good health. This CDR3 is CASSATSGNTIYF. CDR3 nucleotides: TGTGCCAGCAGCGCGACCTCTGGAAACACCATATATTTT.